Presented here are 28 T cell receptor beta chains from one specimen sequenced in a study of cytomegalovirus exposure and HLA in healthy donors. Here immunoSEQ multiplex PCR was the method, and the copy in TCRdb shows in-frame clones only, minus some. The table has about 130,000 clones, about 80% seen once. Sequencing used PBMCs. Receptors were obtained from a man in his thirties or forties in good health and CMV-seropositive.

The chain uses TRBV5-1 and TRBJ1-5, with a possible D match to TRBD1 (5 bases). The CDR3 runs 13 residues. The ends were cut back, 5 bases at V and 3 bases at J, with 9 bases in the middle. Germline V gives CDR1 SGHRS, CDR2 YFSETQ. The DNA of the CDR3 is TGCGCCAGCAGAGCGGGGGACAATCAGCCCCAGCATTTT. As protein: CASRAGDNQPQHF.

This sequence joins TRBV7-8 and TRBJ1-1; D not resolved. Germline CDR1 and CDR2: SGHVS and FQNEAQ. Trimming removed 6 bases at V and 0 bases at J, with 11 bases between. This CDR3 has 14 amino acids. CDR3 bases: TGTGCCAGCAGGTTGGAGCTTATGAACACTGAAGCTTTCTTT. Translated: CASRLELMNTEAFF.

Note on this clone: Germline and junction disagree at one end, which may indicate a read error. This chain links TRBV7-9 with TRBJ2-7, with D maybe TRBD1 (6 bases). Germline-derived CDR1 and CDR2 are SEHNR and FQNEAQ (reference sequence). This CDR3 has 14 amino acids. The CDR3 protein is CASSPKDSSHEQYF. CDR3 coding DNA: TGTGCCAGCAGTCCTAAGGACAGCTCCCACGAGCAGTACTTC.

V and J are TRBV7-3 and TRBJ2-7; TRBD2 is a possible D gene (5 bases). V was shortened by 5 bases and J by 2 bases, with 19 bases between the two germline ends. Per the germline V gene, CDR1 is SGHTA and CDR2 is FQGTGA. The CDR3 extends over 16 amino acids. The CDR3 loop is CASSPSRSLATYEQYF. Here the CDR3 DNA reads TGTGCCAGCAGCCCGTCAAGGTCTCTAGCCACCTACGAGCAGTACTTC.

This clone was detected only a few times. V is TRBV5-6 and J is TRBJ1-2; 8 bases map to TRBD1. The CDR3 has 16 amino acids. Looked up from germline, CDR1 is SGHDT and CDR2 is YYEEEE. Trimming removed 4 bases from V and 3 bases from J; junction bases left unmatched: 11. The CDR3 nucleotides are TGTGCCAGCAGCCCCGGGACAGGCCTCTTCGACTATGGCTACACCTTC. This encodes CASSPGTGLFDYGYTF.

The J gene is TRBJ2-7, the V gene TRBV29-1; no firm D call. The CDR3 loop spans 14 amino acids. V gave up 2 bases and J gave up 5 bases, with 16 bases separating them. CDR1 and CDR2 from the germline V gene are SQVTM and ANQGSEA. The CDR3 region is CSVEIAFPPDEQYF. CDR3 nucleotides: TGCAGCGTTGAAATCGCTTTCCCCCCAGACGAGCAGTACTTC.

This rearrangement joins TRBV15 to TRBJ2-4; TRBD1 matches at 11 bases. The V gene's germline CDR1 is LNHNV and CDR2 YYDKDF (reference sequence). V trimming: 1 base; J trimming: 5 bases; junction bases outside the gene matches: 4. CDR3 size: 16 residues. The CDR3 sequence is CATSRGPDRGQNIQYF. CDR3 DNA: TGTGCCACCAGCAGAGGTCCGGACAGGGGGCAAAACATTCAGTACTTC.

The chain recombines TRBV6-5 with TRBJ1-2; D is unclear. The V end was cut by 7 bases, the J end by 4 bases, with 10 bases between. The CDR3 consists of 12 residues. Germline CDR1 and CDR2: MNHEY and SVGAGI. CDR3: CASIDGAYGYTF. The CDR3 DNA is TGTGCCAGCATCGACGGAGCCTATGGCTACACCTTC.

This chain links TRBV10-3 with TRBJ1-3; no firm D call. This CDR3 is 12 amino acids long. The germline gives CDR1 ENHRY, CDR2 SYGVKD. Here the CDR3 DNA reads TGTGCGAACCAGTCACCTGGAAACACCATATATTTT. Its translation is CANQSPGNTIYF.

CDR3 loop: CASSSPPGGMGYTF. The DNA of the CDR3 is TGTGCCAGCAGTTCACCTCCAGGGGGCATGGGCTACACCTTC. The gene calls are TRBV28 and TRBJ1-2, with 8 bases that match TRBD1. The CDR3 loop spans 14 amino acids. V dropped 4 bases and J dropped 8; count of bases not matched to a gene: 9. Germline V lookup: CDR1 MDHEN, CDR2 SYDVKM.

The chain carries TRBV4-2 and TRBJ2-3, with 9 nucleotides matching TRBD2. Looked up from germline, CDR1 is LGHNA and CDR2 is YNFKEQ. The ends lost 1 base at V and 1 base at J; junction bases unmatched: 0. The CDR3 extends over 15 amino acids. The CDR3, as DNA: TGTGCCAGCAGCCAAGTAGCGGGGGGCACAGATACGCAGTATTTT. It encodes CASSQVAGGTDTQYF.

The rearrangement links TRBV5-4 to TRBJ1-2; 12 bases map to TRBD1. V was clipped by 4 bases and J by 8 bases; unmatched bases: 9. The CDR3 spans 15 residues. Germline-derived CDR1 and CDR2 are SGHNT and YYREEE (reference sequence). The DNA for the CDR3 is TGTGCCAGCAGCCCCGGGGGGACAGGGGGCGGGGGCTACACCTTC. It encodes CASSPGGTGGGGYTF.

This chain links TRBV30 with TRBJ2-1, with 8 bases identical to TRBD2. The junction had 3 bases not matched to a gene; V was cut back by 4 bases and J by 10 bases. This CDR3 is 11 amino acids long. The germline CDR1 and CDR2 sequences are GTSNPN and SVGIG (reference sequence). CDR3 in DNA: TGTGCCTGGACACGGACTAGCGAGCAGTTCTTC. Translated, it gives CAWTRTSEQFF.

The CDR3 DNA reads as TGCGCCAGCAGCCAAGATCTTGGGGCGGACCGTCCCTACGAGCAGTACTTC. It codes for CASSQDLGADRPYEQYF. The chain combines TRBV4-1 with TRBJ2-7, with TRBD1 as a possible D gene (5 bases). The CDR3 totals 17 residues. The germline V gene has CDR1 MGHRA and CDR2 YSYEKL. Trimming left V 0 bases short and J 2 bases short, with 17 bases between.

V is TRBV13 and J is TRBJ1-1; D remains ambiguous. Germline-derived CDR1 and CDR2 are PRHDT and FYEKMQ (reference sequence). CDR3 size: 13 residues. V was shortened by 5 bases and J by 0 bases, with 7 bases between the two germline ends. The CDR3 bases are TGTGCCAGCAGCATAACAGTGAACACTGAAGCTTTCTTT. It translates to CASSITVNTEAFF.

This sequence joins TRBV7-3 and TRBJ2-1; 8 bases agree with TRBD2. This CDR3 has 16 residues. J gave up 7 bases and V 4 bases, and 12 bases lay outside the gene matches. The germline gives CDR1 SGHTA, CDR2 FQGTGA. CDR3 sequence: CASSSRTSFARNEQFF. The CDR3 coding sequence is TGTGCCAGCAGCTCCAGGACTAGCTTTGCCCGTAATGAGCAGTTCTTC.

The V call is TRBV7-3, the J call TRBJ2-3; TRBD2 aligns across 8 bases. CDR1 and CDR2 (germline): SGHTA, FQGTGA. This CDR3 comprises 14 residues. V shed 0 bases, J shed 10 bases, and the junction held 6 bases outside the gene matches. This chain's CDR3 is CASSLTGGAEAQYF. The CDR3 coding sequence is TGTGCCAGCAGCTTAACCGGGGGGGCCGAGGCGCAGTATTTT.

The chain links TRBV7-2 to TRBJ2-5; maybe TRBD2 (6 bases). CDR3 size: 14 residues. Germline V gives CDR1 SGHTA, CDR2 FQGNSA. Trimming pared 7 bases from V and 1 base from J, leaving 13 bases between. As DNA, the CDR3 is TGTGCCAGCAACCCCGGGGGACGCCAAGAGACCCAGTACTTC. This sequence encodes CASNPGGRQETQYF.

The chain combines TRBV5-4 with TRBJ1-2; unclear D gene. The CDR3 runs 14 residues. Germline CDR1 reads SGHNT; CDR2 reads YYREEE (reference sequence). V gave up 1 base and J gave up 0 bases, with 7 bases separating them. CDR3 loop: CASSLRGSNYGYTF. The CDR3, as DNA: TGTGCCAGCAGCTTGCGGGGATCTAACTATGGCTACACCTTC.

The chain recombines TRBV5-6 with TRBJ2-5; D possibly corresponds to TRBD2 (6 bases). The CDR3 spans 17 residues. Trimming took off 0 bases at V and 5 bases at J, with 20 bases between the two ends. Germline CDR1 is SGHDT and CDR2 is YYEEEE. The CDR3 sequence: CASSLGLRAKGRETQYF. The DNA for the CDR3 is TGTGCCAGCAGCTTGGGATTGCGGGCCAAGGGGAGGGAGACCCAGTACTTC.

CDR3 protein: CASSSGLAAYNEQFF. CDR3 bases: TGTGCCAGCAGCTCGGGACTAGCCGCTTACAATGAGCAGTTCTTC. The chain links TRBV7-2 to TRBJ2-1; 9 nucleotides line up with TRBD2. The CDR3 covers 15 residues. CDR1 and CDR2 from the germline V gene are SGHTA and FQGNSA. Losses at the gene ends were 4 bases for V and 4 bases for J; bases not matched to a gene: 5. The full variable domain, in which reference TRBV7-2 and TRBJ2-1 provide the parts outside the CDR3, is GAGVSQSPSNKVTEKGKDVELRCDPISGHTALYWYRQSLGQGLEFLIYFQGNSAPDKSGLPSDRFSAERTGGSVSTLTIQRTQQEDSAVYLCASSSGLAAYNEQFFGPGTRLTVL.

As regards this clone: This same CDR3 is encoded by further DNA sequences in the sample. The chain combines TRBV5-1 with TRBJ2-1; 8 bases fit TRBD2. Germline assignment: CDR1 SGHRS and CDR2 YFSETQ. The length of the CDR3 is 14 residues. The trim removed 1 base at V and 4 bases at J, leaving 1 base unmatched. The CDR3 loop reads CASSLTGGYNEQFF. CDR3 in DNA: TGCGCCAGCAGCTTGACGGGAGGGTACAATGAGCAGTTCTTC.

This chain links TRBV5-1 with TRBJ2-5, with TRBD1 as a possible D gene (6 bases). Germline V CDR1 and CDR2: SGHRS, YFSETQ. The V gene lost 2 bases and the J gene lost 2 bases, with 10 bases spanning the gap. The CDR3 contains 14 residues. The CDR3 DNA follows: TGCGCCAGCAGCTTCATGGGGGCTCAAGAGACCCAGTACTTC. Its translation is CASSFMGAQETQYF.

The CDR3 loop reads CASSHPAGQSYNEQFF. CDR3 bases: TGTGCCAGCAGCCACCCCGCCGGACAGAGTTACAATGAGCAGTTCTTC. V and J are TRBV9 and TRBJ2-1; D perhaps matches TRBD1 (6 bases). This CDR3 is 16 amino acids long. Trimming left V 4 bases short and J 4 bases short, with 18 bases between. The germline V gene has CDR1 SGDLS and CDR2 YYNGEE. Full variable domain (outside the CDR3, taken from reference TRBV9 and TRBJ2-1): DSGVTQTPKHLITATGQRVTLRCSPRSGDLSVYWYQQSLDQGLQFLIQYYNGEERAKGNILERFSAQQFPDLHSELNLSSLELGDSALYFCASSHPAGQSYNEQFFGPGTRLTVL.

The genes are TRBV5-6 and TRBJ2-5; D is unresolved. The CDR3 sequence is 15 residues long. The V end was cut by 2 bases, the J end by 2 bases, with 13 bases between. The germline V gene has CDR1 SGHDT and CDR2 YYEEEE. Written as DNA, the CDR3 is TGTGCCAGCAGCTTAATCCCGAACCGGCAAGAGACCCAGTACTTC. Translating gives CASSLIPNRQETQYF.

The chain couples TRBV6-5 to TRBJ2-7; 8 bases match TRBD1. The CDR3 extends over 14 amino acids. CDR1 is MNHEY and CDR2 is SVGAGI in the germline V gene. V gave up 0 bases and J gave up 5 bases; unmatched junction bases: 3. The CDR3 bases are TGTGCCAGCAGTTACTCCCAGGGGGCCCACGAGCAGTACTTC. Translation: CASSYSQGAHEQYF.

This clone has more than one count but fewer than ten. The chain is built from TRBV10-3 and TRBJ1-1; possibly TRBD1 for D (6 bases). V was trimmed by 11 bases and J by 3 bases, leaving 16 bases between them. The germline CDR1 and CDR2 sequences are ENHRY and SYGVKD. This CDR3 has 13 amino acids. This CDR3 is CASSQGWDTEAFF. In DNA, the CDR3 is TGTGCCTCCTCACAGGGATGGGACACTGAAGCTTTCTTT.

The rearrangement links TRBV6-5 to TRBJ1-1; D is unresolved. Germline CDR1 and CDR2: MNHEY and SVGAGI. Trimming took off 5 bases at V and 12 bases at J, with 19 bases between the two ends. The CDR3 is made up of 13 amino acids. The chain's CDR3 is CASSPVEGLITFF. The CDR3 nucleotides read TGTGCCAGCAGTCCCGTGGAGGGTCTGATAACTTTCTTT.